This TCR beta chain stems from a study of blood T cell repertoires in COVID-19. Study-level background: Some COVID-19 samples were acute and others convalescent; all came from the United States, Italy and Spain. From T cells, B-cell-depleted T cells, or PBMCs came the material, which was cDNA or gDNA.

Clones were sequenced by immunoSEQ multiplex PCR, and TCRdb holds only the in-frame ones, with some missing. The sample has around 400,000 clones, approximately 91% seen once. V was pared by 7 bases and J by 0 bases, with 10 bases between. This CDR3 contains 14 residues. Germline lookup yields CDR1 ENHRY and CDR2 SYGVKD. This clone was seen a handful of times. The cohort comprised adults aged about 18 to 100 years residing in about two dozen US areas. Assignment of participants to cohorts was predicated upon participant-reported clinical history. The sequenced sample was PBMCs or T cells enriched from blood (not recorded which). The receptor was isolated from a woman in her thirties or forties who had been exposed to COVID-19. The V gene is TRBV10-3, the J gene TRBJ1-5, with D maybe TRBD1 (5 bases). In DNA, the CDR3 is TGTGCCATCAAAGGGGCGAATAGCAATCAGCCCCAGCATTTT. Translation gives CAIKGANSNQPQHF.